One T cell receptor (beta chain) is described in this entry. Its antigen is unidentified. These data come from a study of PD-1 blockade in classical Hodgkin lymphoma. General study points: Partial responders and progressors had significantly lower baseline TCR diversity. Diminished baseline TCR diversity has been reported in newly diagnosed patients relative to healthy donors. By C4D1, diversity of CD4+ TCRs had risen significantly, whereas that of CD8+ TCRs had not.

Time point: cycle 4 day 1 (C4D1), after 6 weeks of nivolumab. Relapse was seen in all patients after autologous stem cell transplantation, and brentuximab vedotin exposure was variable. Progressive disease, partial response or complete response was each patient's best response. Method: immunoSEQ multiplex PCR; TCRdb's copy keeps in-frame clones and lacks some. The profile covers tens of thousands of clones, with just over 65% appearing a single time and around 3% taken by the ten largest. This TCR derives from a human donor with classical Hodgkin lymphoma. This specimen was peripheral blood mononuclear cells (PBMCs), taken before the fourth cycle of nivolumab.

The CDR3: CASSLGQPPLVRTF. The CDR3, as DNA: TGTGCCAGCAGTTTGGGACAGCCTCCCCTCGTCCGCACCTTC. The chain carries TRBV2 and TRBJ1-2; 7 bases map to TRBD1. The V and J ends lost 5 bases and 13 bases, in that order; junction bases with no gene match: 16. Germline V gene lookup returns CDR1 SNHLY and CDR2 FYNNEI. The length of the CDR3 is 14 residues.